The 32 T cell receptor beta chains listed next were all sequenced from one sample in a study of Ad26.COV2.S vaccination and SARS-CoV-2 variants. Clones were sequenced by immunoSEQ multiplex PCR, and TCRdb holds only the in-frame ones, with some missing. The sample lists about 350,000 clones, about 90% seen once, with about 3.9% in the top ten. Sequenced material: peripheral blood, taken after recovery from COVID-19. These receptors came from a human donor who had recovered from COVID-19.

The gene calls are TRBV7-3 and TRBJ2-3, with D perhaps being TRBD1 or TRBD2 (5 bases each). This CDR3 is built from 15 residues. V was pared by 5 bases and J by 0 bases, with 12 bases between. CDR1 and CDR2 from the germline V gene are SGHTA and FQGTGA. The CDR3 sequence is CASSSVGVSTDTQYF. CDR3 nucleotides: TGTGCCAGCAGCAGCGTGGGGGTTAGCACAGATACGCAGTATTTT.

This chain links TRBV7-9 with TRBJ1-4; 7 bases align to TRBD1. V shed 5 bases and J 7 bases; nucleotides not matched to a gene: 10. The germline V gene encodes CDR1 SEHNR and CDR2 FQNEAQ (reference sequence). The CDR3 is 15 amino acids. The CDR3 DNA follows: TGTGCCAGCAGCCCCCTGACAGGGCGGGTTGAAAAACTGTTTTTT. Translation: CASSPLTGRVEKLFF.

The chain uses TRBV3-1 (or the pseudogene TRBV3-2) and TRBJ2-3; the D is unclear. The CDR3 totals 16 residues. Per germline, CDR1 LGHDT and CDR2 YNNKEL (reference sequence). The germline V and J ends were trimmed by 4 bases and 5 bases, with 19 bases remaining between them. The CDR3 protein is CASSPQELPVVDTQYF. The CDR3 DNA reads as TGTGCCAGCAGCCCTCAAGAGCTACCCGTAGTAGATACGCAGTATTTT.

The CDR3 DNA reads as TGTGCCAGCAGCAACCGGGACAGGGGCTTTTTTATCCCGGACACTGAAGCTTTCTTT. Translated: CASSNRDRGFFIPDTEAFF. V usage is TRBV6-2 or TRBV6-3 and J usage is TRBJ1-1, with 10 bases aligning to TRBD1. From germline, CDR1 is MNHEY and CDR2 SVGEGT. V shed 6 bases, J shed 3 bases, and the junction held 19 bases outside the gene matches. The CDR3 extends over 19 amino acids.

This clone was detected only once. The chain links TRBV9 to TRBJ1-1; D call uncertain. The germline gives CDR1 SGDLS, CDR2 YYNGEE. The CDR3 runs 13 residues. With 0 bases removed from V and 5 bases from J, the gap between germline ends came to 8 bases. CDR3 protein: CASSVDLGTEAFF. The CDR3 DNA follows: TGTGCCAGCAGCGTAGATTTAGGGACTGAAGCTTTCTTT. Full variable domain (missing parts from reference TRBV9 and TRBJ1-1): DSGVTQTPKHLITATGQRVTLRCSPRSGDLSVYWYQQSLDQGLQFLIQYYNGEERAKGNILERFSAQQFPDLHSELNLSSLELGDSALYFCASSVDLGTEAFFGQGTRLTVV.

The J gene is TRBJ1-5, the V gene TRBV7-8; D is possibly TRBD1 (6 bases). The CDR3 sequence is 15 residues long. The V gene's germline CDR1 is SGHVS and CDR2 FQNEAQ. V lost 4 bases, J lost 6 bases, and 16 bases lay in between. CDR3 DNA: TGTGCCAGCAGCTCGGGACACGGAGCGGGTCAGCCCCAGCATTTT. It specifies CASSSGHGAGQPQHF.

A note on this clone: One junction end disagrees with the germline gene, perhaps due to a read error. V is TRBV4-1 and J is TRBJ2-1; TRBD2 aligns across 11 bases. The CDR3 runs 17 residues. From germline, CDR1 is MGHRA and CDR2 YSYEKL. CDR3: CARSQPGSGGAYNEQFF. CDR3 nucleotide sequence: TGCGCCCGCAGCCAACCGGGTAGCGGGGGGGCCTACAATGAGCAGTTCTTC.

The chain carries TRBV5-4 and TRBJ1-1; D might be TRBD1 (6 bases). The V gene's germline CDR1 is SGHNT and CDR2 YYREEE (reference sequence). The V end was cut by 3 bases, the J end by 4 bases, with 22 bases between. The CDR3 spans 17 residues. CDR3 region: CASSSPGTRGAGTEAFF. DNA of the CDR3: TGTGCCAGCAGCTCCCCCGGGACAAGGGGGGCGGGCACTGAAGCTTTCTTT. Complete variable domain (other parts from reference TRBV5-4 and TRBJ1-1): ETGVTQSPTHLIKTRGQQVTLRCSSQSGHNTVSWYQQALGQGPQFIFQYYREEENGRGNFPPRFSGLQFPNYSSELNVNALELDDSALYLCASSSPGTRGAGTEAFFGQGTRLTVV.

The V gene is TRBV7-2, the J gene TRBJ2-2; D ambiguous. CDR1 and CDR2 from the germline V gene are SGHTA and FQGNSA. The CDR3 runs to 16 residues. Between the trimmed V and J ends, which lost 5 bases and 1 base, there was a span of 14 bases. CDR3 protein: CASSTGPPGNTGELFF. CDR3 in DNA: TGTGCCAGCAGCACCGGACCCCCGGGGAACACCGGGGAGCTGTTTTTT.

The chain links TRBV19 to TRBJ2-5; D remains ambiguous. V gave up 1 base and J gave up 5 bases, with 17 bases separating them. The CDR3 covers 16 residues. CDR1 is LNHDA and CDR2 is SQIVND in the germline V gene (reference sequence). The chain's CDR3 is CASSIGPGRRGETQYF. The CDR3 bases are TGTGCCAGTAGTATAGGCCCAGGCCGTCGCGGCGAGACCCAGTACTTC.

The chain is built from TRBV19 and TRBJ1-3; 7 positions agree with TRBD1. J gave up 3 bases and V 7 bases, and 9 bases lay outside the gene matches. The germline V gene encodes CDR1 LNHDA and CDR2 SQIVND (reference sequence). The CDR3 totals 15 residues. DNA of the CDR3: TGTGCCAGTACCATGTCGACAGGGTTTGGAAACACCATATATTTT. This translates into CASTMSTGFGNTIYF.

The sample holds one count of this clone. The chain joins TRBV5-1 to TRBJ1-5; no clear D. Germline CDR1 is SGHRS and CDR2 is YFSETQ. Deletions cut 0 bases from V and 7 bases from J, with 14 bases between. The CDR3 consists of 15 residues. The chain's CDR3 is CASSLAVGSTQPQHF. The CDR3 region has the DNA TGCGCCAGCAGCTTGGCCGTCGGGTCAACACAGCCCCAGCATTTT. Filled out from reference TRBV5-1 and TRBJ1-5, the complete variable domain reads KAGVTQTPRYLIKTRGQQVTLSCSPISGHRSVSWYQQTPGQGLQFLFEYFSETQRNKGNFPGRFSGRQFSNSRSEMNVSTLELGDSALYLCASSLAVGSTQPQHFGDGTRLSIL.

This clone was counted a single time. The rearrangement uses TRBV10-1 and TRBJ2-3; 9 bases match TRBD1. CDR1 and CDR2 from the germline V gene are WNHNN and SYGVQD (reference sequence). CDR3 length: 15 residues. Germline trimming cut 5 bases from V and 8 bases from J; bases unmatched to any gene: 11. The CDR3 reads CASSRTGAPASTQYF. In nucleotides, the CDR3 is TGCGCCAGCAGTCGGACAGGGGCCCCAGCGAGTACGCAGTATTTT.

This clone appeared a few times. The chain employs TRBV27 and TRBJ1-3; TRBD1 is a possible D gene (6 bases). The CDR3 consists of 14 residues. Germline V lookup: CDR1 MNHEY, CDR2 SMNVEV (reference sequence). Deletions cut 7 bases from V and 2 bases from J, with 12 bases between. DNA for the CDR3: TGTGCCAGCACCGTACAGGGTACTGGAAACACCATATATTTT. Amino acids: CASTVQGTGNTIYF.

The V gene is TRBV11-2, the J gene TRBJ2-5; no clear D. V lost 5 bases, J lost 2 bases, and 12 bases lay in between. The germline V gene has CDR1 SGHAT and CDR2 FQNNGV. The CDR3 has 14 amino acids. CDR3 sequence: CASSPRPIQETQYF. In DNA form, the CDR3 reads TGTGCCAGCAGCCCACGACCCATTCAAGAGACCCAGTACTTC.

The chain recombines TRBV5-1 with TRBJ1-2; D unresolved. This CDR3 spans 14 amino acids. Trimming removed 0 bases at V and 1 base at J, with 7 bases between. In germline, CDR1 is SGHRS, CDR2 YFSETQ. In DNA form, the CDR3 reads TGCGCCAGCAGCTTGGACAGCGATAACTATGGCTACACCTTC. It encodes CASSLDSDNYGYTF.

The chain carries TRBV5-1 and TRBJ1-3; D is undetermined. Deletions cut 0 bases from V and 0 bases from J, with 4 bases between. From germline, CDR1 is SGHRS and CDR2 YFSETQ. This CDR3 is 14 amino acids long. Written as DNA, the CDR3 is TGCGCCAGCAGCTTGGCCGACTCTGGAAACACCATATATTTT. It yields the protein CASSLADSGNTIYF.

V is TRBV12-3 or TRBV12-4 and J is TRBJ1-5; 7 nucleotides match TRBD1. The CDR3 covers 13 residues. V was clipped by 6 bases and J by 5 bases; unmatched bases: 4. The CDR3 bases are TGTGCCAGCAGCAAAACAGGGGATCAGCCCCAGCATTTT. It is translated as CASSKTGDQPQHF.

The chain has TRBV5-4 and TRBJ1-3; TRBD1 matches at 10 bases. Trimming took 4 bases from V and 1 from J; bases not matched to a gene: 5. CDR3 length: 16 residues. Germline assignment: CDR1 SGHNT and CDR2 YYREEE (reference sequence). This chain's CDR3 is CASSAGQGRSGNTIYF. The DNA for the CDR3 is TGTGCCAGCAGCGCGGGACAGGGGAGGTCTGGAAACACCATATATTTT.

This chain links TRBV19 with TRBJ1-2; a weak D match, TRBD1 (6 bases). Germline lookup yields CDR1 LNHDA and CDR2 SQIVND (reference sequence). The CDR3 spans 14 residues. V was shortened by 7 bases and J by 2 bases, with 14 bases between the two germline ends. For the CDR3, the DNA is TGTGCCAGTACCGTGAAACAGGGAAACTATGGCTACACCTTC. It translates to CASTVKQGNYGYTF.

V gene TRBV11-2 combines with J gene TRBJ1-4; 8 bases line up with TRBD1. The CDR3 is 15 residues long. The germline V gene encodes CDR1 SGHAT and CDR2 FQNNGV. V was clipped by 5 bases and J by 5 bases; unmatched bases: 7. The CDR3 protein is CASSAIRGQNEKLFF. As DNA, the CDR3 is TGTGCCAGCAGCGCCATCAGGGGGCAGAATGAAAAACTGTTTTTT.

V usage is TRBV4-2 and J usage is TRBJ2-1; 13 bases agree with TRBD2. The germline V gene has CDR1 LGHNA and CDR2 YNFKEQ. Trimming cost V 4 bases and J 9 bases; bases outside gene matches: 6. The CDR3 covers 15 residues. CDR3 DNA: TGTGCCAGCAGCCCGAGACTAGCGGGGGGCCGTGAGCAGTTCTTC. Its translation is CASSPRLAGGREQFF.

The chain employs TRBV2 and TRBJ2-2; the D gene is possibly TRBD1 (6 bases). V was clipped by 1 base and J by 1 base, with 16 bases between them. CDR1 is SNHLY, CDR2 FYNNEI, per germline. This CDR3 region has 18 residues. CDR3 sequence reads: CASSEEGSGVQNTGELFF. The CDR3, as DNA: TGTGCCAGCAGTGAAGAAGGGTCAGGGGTCCAGAACACCGGGGAGCTGTTTTTT.

This chain links TRBV11-2 with TRBJ2-3; the D gene is possibly TRBD2 (6 bases). Trimming cost V 4 bases and J 0 bases, with 14 bases left between them. CDR3 length: 16 amino acids. Germline CDR1 SGHAT, CDR2 FQNNGV. The DNA for the CDR3 is TGTGCCAGCAGCTACCGGGGGAGGAGGAGCACAGATACGCAGTATTTT. Protein sequence: CASSYRGRRSTDTQYF.

For this clone: A junction boundary mismatches the germline segment, possibly from a read error. The sample contains more than one DNA sequence encoding this CDR3. The V and J genes are TRBV11-2 and TRBJ1-1; D is ambiguous. Germline values: CDR1 SGHAT, CDR2 FQNNGV. This CDR3 is built from 11 residues. CDR3 region: CASRANREAFF. The CDR3 nucleotides read TGTGCCAGCAGAGCTAACAGAGAAGCTTTTTTT.

The chain uses TRBV14 and TRBJ1-6, with D unresolved. Trimming removed 5 bases at V and 5 bases at J, with 19 bases between. From germline, CDR1 is SGHDN and CDR2 FVKESK. This CDR3 region has 17 residues. Here the CDR3 reads CASSYYEPGNNNSPLHF. CDR3 nucleotide sequence: TGTGCCAGCAGCTACTATGAACCGGGAAATAATAATTCACCCCTCCACTTT.

The rearrangement joins TRBV5-8 to TRBJ2-7; 7 bases align to TRBD1. Looked up from germline, CDR1 is SGHTS and CDR2 is YDEGEE. With 0 bases clipped from V and 4 bases from J, the junction kept 4 bases outside the gene matches. The CDR3 consists of 14 residues. For the CDR3, the DNA is TGTGCCAGCAGCTTGGCCGGGACAGTGTACGAGCAGTACTTC. This sequence encodes CASSLAGTVYEQYF.

This rearrangement joins TRBV19 to TRBJ1-1; D not resolved. The ends were cut back, 9 bases at V and 4 bases at J, with 6 bases in the middle. Germline lookup yields CDR1 LNHDA and CDR2 SQIVND (reference sequence). The CDR3 is 10 residues long. CDR3 nucleotide sequence: TGTGCCAGCCTCGGCACTGAAGCTTTCTTT. Residues: CASLGTEAFF.

The chain uses TRBV7-9 and TRBJ1-5; no definite D call. This CDR3 has 13 residues. Trimming stripped 5 bases from V and 4 bases from J, with 9 bases between. Germline CDR1 is SEHNR and CDR2 is FQNEAQ (reference sequence). CDR3 in DNA: TGTGCCAGCAGCGTGGTGGGGAATCAGCCCCAGCATTTT. Its translation: CASSVVGNQPQHF.

The rearrangement joins TRBV7-8 to TRBJ1-2; unclear D gene. The CDR3 has 15 residues. Trimming stripped 1 base from V and 0 bases from J, with 9 bases between. Germline CDR1 SGHVS, CDR2 FQNEAQ. CDR3 DNA sequence: TGTGCCAGCAGCTTAGGGCAGCACCCTAACTATGGCTACACCTTC. Translated, it gives CASSLGQHPNYGYTF.

The rearrangement links TRBV18 to TRBJ2-5; a weak D match, TRBD1 (5 bases). V was pared by 4 bases and J by 5 bases, with 20 bases between. The V gene's germline CDR1 is KGHSH and CDR2 LQKENI. This CDR3 is built from 16 residues. CDR3 nucleotide sequence: TGTGCCAGCTCACACCAAGGGGATCCCGACCTGGAGACCCAGTACTTC. Residues: CASSHQGDPDLETQYF.

The chain combines TRBV6-6 with TRBJ1-2, with D unresolved. The length of the CDR3 is 13 residues. The ends were cut back, 2 bases at V and 2 bases at J, with 6 bases in the middle. Germline V gene sequence: CDR1 MNHNY, CDR2 SVGAGI (reference sequence). The DNA of the CDR3 is TGTGCCAGCAGTTACGAACAAAACTATGGCTACACCTTC. This gives the protein CASSYEQNYGYTF.